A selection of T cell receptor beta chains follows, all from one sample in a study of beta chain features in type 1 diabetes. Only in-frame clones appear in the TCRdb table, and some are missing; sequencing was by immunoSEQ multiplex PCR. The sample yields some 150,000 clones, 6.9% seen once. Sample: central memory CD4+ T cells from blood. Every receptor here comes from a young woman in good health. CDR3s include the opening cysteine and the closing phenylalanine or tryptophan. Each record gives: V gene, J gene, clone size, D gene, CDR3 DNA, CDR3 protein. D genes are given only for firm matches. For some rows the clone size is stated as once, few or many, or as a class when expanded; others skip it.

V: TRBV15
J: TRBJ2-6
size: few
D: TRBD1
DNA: TGTGCCACCGGGACAGGGCGATCTGGGGCCAACGTCCTGACTTTC
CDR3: CATGTGRSGANVLTF

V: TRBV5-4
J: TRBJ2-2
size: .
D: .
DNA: TGTGCCAGCAGCTTGGCGCAGGGGAATTCCGGGGAGCTGTTTTTT
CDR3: CASSLAQGNSGELFF

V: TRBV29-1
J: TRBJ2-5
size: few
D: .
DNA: TGCAGCGTTGTGGGGATGGCCTCCGGGATCGTGGAGACCCAGTACTTC
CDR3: CSVVGMASGIVETQYF

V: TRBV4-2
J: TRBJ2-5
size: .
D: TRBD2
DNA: TGTGCCAGCAGCCAAGAAAGGCTCCCACTAGCGGGGGCGGAAGAGACCCAGTACTTC
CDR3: CASSQERLPLAGAEETQYF

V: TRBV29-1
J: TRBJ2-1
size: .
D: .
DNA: TGCAGCGTTGAAATCTCTACTTCCTACAATGAGCAGTTCTTC
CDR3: CSVEISTSYNEQFF

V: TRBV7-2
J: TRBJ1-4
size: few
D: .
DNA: TGTGCCAGCAGCTTAGTCCGGGGTAATGAAAAACTGTTTTTT
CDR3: CASSLVRGNEKLFF

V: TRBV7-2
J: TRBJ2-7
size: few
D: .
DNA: TGTGCCAGCAGCTCGTCCGGGATACGTTCGGACGAGCAGTACTTC
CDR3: CASSSSGIRSDEQYF

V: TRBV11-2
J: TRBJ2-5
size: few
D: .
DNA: TGTGCCAGCAGCTTAAGCACAGCAGAGACCCAGTACTTC
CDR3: CASSLSTAETQYF

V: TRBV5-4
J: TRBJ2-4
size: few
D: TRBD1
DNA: TGTGCCAGCAGCAAGGGACAGGGGGCGCAGGTGATGGCCAAAAACATTCAGTACTTC
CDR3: CASSKGQGAQVMAKNIQYF

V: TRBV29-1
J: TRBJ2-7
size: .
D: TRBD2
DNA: TGCAGCGTCCAGACTAGCGGGAGGGCCCGGAGTAACGAGCAGTACTTC
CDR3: CSVQTSGRARSNEQYF

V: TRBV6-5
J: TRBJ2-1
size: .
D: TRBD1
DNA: TGTGCCAGCAGTTACTCAAGGACAGGGATGAATGAGCAGTTCTTC
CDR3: CASSYSRTGMNEQFF

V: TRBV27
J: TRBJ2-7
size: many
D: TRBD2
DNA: TGTGCCAGCAGCTCCGAAGGCGGGAGGGCCTACGAGCAGTACTTC
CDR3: CASSSEGGRAYEQYF

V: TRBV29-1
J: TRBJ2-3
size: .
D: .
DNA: TGCAGCGTTCCAAAGCCCCCGGGAGATACGCAGTATTTT
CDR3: CSVPKPPGDTQYF

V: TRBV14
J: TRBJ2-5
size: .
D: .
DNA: TGTGCCAGCAGCCAAGATTTCGGGAAAAAGACCCAGTACTTC
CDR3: CASSQDFGKKTQYF

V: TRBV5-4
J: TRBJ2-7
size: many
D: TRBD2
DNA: TGTGCCAGCAGCCCATCCGGGACTAGCGCCTACGAGCAGTACTTC
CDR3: CASSPSGTSAYEQYF

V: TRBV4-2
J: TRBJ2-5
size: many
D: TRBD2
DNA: TGTGCCAGCAGCCAAGGACTAGCGGGAGGGGGGCAAGAGACCCAGTACTTC
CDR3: CASSQGLAGGGQETQYF

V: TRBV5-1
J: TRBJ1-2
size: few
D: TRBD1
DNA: TGCGCCAGCAGCTTGGCACCGGACAGGGGGAATGGCTACACCTTC
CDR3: CASSLAPDRGNGYTF

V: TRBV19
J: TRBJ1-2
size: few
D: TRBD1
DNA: TGTGCCAGTAGCCGGGACAGACTTTTTGGCTACACCTTC
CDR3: CASSRDRLFGYTF

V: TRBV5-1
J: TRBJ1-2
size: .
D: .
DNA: TGCGCCAGCAGCGAGGGAACAGGGAGATTTTTCGGCTATGGCTACACCTTC
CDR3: CASSEGTGRFFGYGYTF

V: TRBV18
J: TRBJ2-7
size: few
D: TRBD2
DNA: TGTGCCAGCTCACAAGGGACTAGCGGGAGCCGCGAGCAGTACTTC
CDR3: CASSQGTSGSREQYF

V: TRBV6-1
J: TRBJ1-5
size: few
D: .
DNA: TGTGCCAGCAGGGTCGGGTATAGCAATCAGCCCCAGCATTTT
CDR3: CASRVGYSNQPQHF

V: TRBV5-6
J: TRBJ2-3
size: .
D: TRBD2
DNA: TGTGCCAGCAGCATATATGGGACTAGCGGGAGGGCACGTGATACGCAGTATTTT
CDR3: CASSIYGTSGRARDTQYF

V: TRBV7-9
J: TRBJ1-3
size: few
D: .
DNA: TGTGCCATCCTACCGGGGGGGATTGGAAACACCATATATTTT
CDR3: CAILPGGIGNTIYF

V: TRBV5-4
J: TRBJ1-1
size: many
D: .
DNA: TGTGCCAGCAGCCATACGGGGGGCACTGAAGCTTTCTTT
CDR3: CASSHTGGTEAFF

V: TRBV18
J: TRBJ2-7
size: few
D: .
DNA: TGTGCCAGCTCACCACAGGGGTCCTACGAGCAGTACTTC
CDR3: CASSPQGSYEQYF

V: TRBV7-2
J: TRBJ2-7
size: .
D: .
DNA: TGTGCCAGCAGCTTTAGTTACTACGAGCAGTACTTC
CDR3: CASSFSYYEQYF

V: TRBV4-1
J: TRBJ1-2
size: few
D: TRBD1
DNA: TGCGCCAGCAGCCGCCCGGGACAGAGAAACTCCTATGGCTACACCTTC
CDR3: CASSRPGQRNSYGYTF

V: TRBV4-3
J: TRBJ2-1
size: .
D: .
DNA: TGCGCCAGCAGCCAAGATCCGTCGAGCGGGCGAAATCAACGGAATGAGCAGTTCTTC
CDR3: CASSQDPSSGRNQRNEQFF

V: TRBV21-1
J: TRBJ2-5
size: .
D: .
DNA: TGTGCCAGCAGCAAACACTCCAGGGGAGGGAAGACCCAGTACTTC
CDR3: CASSKHSRGGKTQYF

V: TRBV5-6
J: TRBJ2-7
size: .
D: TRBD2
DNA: TGTGCCAGCAGCCCGGGGACTAGCGGGAACTACGAGCAGTACTTC
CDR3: CASSPGTSGNYEQYF

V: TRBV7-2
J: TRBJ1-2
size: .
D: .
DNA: TGTGCCAGCAGCTTCGGTGGCGGCGGCTACACCTTC
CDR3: CASSFGGGGYTF

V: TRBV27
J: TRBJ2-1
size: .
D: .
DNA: TGTGCCAGCAGGTCATCTATACAGGGCTACAATGAGCAGTTCTTC
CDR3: CASRSSIQGYNEQFF

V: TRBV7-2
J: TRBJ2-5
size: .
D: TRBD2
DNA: TGTGCCAGCAGCGGAAGCGGGGCTAGCGGGAGATATGTGCAGTACTTC
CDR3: CASSGSGASGRYVQYF

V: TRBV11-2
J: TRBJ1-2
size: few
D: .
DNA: TGTGCCAGCAGCTTGACGGGAGAATATGGCTACACCTTC
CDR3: CASSLTGEYGYTF

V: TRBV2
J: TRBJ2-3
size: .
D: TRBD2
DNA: TGTGCCAGCAGTGATCCAGGGAGGGCCACAGATACGCAGTATTTT
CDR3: CASSDPGRATDTQYF

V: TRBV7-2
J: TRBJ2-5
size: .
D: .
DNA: TGTGCCAGCAGCCCAACAGGGAGAGAGACCCAGTACTTC
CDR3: CASSPTGRETQYF

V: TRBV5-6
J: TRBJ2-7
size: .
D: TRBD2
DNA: TGTGCCAGCAGCTCGCGGACTAGCGGGAGGGACAAGCAGTACTTC
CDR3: CASSSRTSGRDKQYF

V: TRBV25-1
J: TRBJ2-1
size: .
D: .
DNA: TGTGCCAGCACCGCCTACAATGAGCAGTTCTTC
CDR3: CASTAYNEQFF

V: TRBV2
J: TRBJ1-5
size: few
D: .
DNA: TGTGCCAGCAGTGAAGCGGGGGGGAATCAGCCCCAGCATTTT
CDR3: CASSEAGGNQPQHF

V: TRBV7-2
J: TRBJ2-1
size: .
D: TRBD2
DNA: TGTGCCAGCAGCTTAATAGGGCAGGGAGGGTACAATGAGCAGTTCTTC
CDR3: CASSLIGQGGYNEQFF

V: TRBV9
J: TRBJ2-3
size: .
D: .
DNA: TGTGCCAGCAGCGCTTACGGGACTAGCACAGATACGCAGTATTTT
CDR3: CASSAYGTSTDTQYF

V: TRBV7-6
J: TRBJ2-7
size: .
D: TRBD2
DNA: TGTGCCAGCAGGGTAGCGGGGGCCTACGAGCAGTACTTC
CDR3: CASRVAGAYEQYF

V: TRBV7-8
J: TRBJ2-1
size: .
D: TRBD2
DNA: TGTGCCAGCAGCAGAACAATAGCGGGAGGGACCTACAATGAGCAGTTCTTC
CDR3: CASSRTIAGGTYNEQFF

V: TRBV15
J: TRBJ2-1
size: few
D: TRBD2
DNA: TGTGCCACCAGCAGAGATTTAGCGGGAGGGGGTGAGCAGTTCTTC
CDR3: CATSRDLAGGGEQFF

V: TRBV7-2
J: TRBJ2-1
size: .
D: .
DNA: TGTGCCAGCCGCTTTGCCGGAGGTAGCAACAATGAGCAGTTCTTC
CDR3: CASRFAGGSNNEQFF

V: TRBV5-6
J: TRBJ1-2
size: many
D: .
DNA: TGTGCCAGCAGCCCGACAGGAAACTATGGCTACACCTTC
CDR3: CASSPTGNYGYTF

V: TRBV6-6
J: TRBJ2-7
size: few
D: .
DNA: TGTGCCAGCAGATGGGCCAGCTCCTACGAGCAGTACTTC
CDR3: CASRWASSYEQYF

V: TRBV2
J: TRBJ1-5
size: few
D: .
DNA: TGTGCCAGCGCTTCAGATCCTTATAGCAATCAGCCCCAGCATTTT
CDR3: CASASDPYSNQPQHF

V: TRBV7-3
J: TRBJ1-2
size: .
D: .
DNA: TGTGCCAGCAGCTTTCATGCTAACTATGGCTACACCTTC
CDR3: CASSFHANYGYTF

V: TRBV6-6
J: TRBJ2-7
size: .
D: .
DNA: TGTGCCAGCAGTCCCACACAAAGCTCCTACGAGCAGTACTTC
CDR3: CASSPTQSSYEQYF

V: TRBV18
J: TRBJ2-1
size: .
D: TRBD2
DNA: TGTGCCACTTCGGGACCGGAGGCGGGAGGGCCAGTCGTTGAGCAGTTCTTC
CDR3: CATSGPEAGGPVVEQFF

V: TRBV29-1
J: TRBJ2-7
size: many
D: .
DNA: TGCAGCGTTGACGAGGGCAGGGGAACCTACGAGCAGTACTTC
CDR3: CSVDEGRGTYEQYF

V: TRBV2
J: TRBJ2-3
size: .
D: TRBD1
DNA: TGTGCCAGCAGCTCGACAGGGGGGACAGATACGCAGTATTTT
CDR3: CASSSTGGTDTQYF